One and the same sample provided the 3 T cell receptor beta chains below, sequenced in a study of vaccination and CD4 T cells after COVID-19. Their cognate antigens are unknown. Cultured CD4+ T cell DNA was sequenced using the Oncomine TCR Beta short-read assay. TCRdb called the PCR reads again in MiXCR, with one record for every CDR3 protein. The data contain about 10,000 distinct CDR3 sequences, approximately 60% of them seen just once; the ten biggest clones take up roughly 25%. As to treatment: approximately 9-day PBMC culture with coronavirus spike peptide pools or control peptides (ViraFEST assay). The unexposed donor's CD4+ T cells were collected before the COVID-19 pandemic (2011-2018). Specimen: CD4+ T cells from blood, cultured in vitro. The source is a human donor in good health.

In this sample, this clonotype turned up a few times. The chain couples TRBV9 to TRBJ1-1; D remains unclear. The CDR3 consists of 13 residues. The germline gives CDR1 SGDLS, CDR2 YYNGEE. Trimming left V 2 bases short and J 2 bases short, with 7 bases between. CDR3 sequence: CASSVRGNTEAFF. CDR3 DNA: TGTGCCAGCAGCGTTCGGGGAAACACTGAAGCTTTCTTT.

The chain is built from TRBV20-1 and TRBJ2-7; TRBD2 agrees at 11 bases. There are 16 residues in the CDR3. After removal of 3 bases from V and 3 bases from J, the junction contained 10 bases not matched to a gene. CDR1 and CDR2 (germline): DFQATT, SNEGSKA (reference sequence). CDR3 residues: CSASPPGTSGYYEQYF. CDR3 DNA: TGCAGTGCTAGCCCCCCCGGGACTAGCGGCTACTACGAGCAGTACTTC.

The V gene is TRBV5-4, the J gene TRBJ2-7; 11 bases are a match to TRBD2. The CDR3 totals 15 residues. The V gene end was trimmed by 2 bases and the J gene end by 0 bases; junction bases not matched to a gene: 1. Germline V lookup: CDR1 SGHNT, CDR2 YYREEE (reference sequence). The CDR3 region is CASSFGTSGSYEQYF. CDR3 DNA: TGTGCCAGCAGCTTCGGGACTAGCGGCTCCTACGAGCAGTACTTC.